The next 24 T cell receptor beta chains were all read from a single sample in a study of blood T cell repertoires in COVID-19. The assay was immunoSEQ multiplex PCR, and TCRdb's table has in-frame clones only and misses some. The sample contains hundreds of thousands of clones, around 82% of which appear only once. Sequenced: peripheral blood. Receptors were obtained from a human donor in a cohort sampled during active COVID-19.

The chain couples TRBV2 to TRBJ1-6, with D unresolved. The V end was cut by 5 bases, the J end by 10 bases, with 15 bases between. Germline lookup yields CDR1 SNHLY and CDR2 FYNNEI. This CDR3 contains 14 residues. In nucleotides, the CDR3 is TGTGCCAGCAGTAGCGGGGAACAGTACTCACCCCTCCACTTT. It specifies CASSSGEQYSPLHF.

V gene TRBV4-3 combines with J gene TRBJ1-1; D may be TRBD1 (5 bases). The CDR3 contains 15 residues. Germline assignment: CDR1 LGHNA and CDR2 YSLEER. Trimming cost V 4 bases and J 3 bases, with 15 bases left between them. CDR3 in amino acids: CASSRKVGGDTEAFF. The DNA for the CDR3 is TGCGCCAGCAGCCGAAAGGTGGGGGGGGACACTGAAGCTTTCTTT.

V usage is TRBV5-1 and J usage is TRBJ1-1; 9 bases agree with TRBD1. This CDR3 comprises 14 residues. With V trimmed by 5 bases and J by 5 bases, 7 bases remained unmatched. Germline CDR1 and CDR2: SGHRS and YFSETQ. CDR3 residues: CASSTQGAGTEAFF. CDR3 sequence (DNA): TGCGCCAGCAGTACACAGGGGGCTGGAACTGAAGCTTTCTTT.

The rearrangement uses TRBV10-1 and TRBJ1-6; D gene uncertain. This CDR3 spans 13 amino acids. The germline V gene encodes CDR1 WNHNN and CDR2 SYGVQD (reference sequence). Between the trimmed V and J ends, which lost 3 bases and 7 bases, there was a span of 7 bases. The CDR3 loop reads CASSESTNSPLHF. The CDR3 nucleotides are TGCGCCAGCAGTGAATCAACAAATTCACCCCTCCACTTT.

This chain links TRBV3-1 (or the pseudogene TRBV3-2) with TRBJ2-7, with D possibly matching TRBD2 (7 bases). Germline lookup yields CDR1 LGHDT and CDR2 YNNKEL (reference sequence). Trimming stripped 4 bases from V and 4 bases from J, with 17 bases between. The CDR3 is made up of 15 amino acids. CDR3 residues: CASSPRLRGGYEQYF. The CDR3 bases are TGTGCCAGCAGCCCCCGGTTGAGGGGGGGATACGAGCAGTACTTC.

This clone was observed once. The V and J genes are TRBV4-2 and TRBJ2-7; 12 positions match TRBD2. Trimming at V came to 0 bases and at J to 4 bases, leaving 1 base not matched to a gene. The CDR3 contains 15 residues. Germline CDR1 is LGHNA and CDR2 is YNFKEQ. This CDR3 is CASSQEGLAGYEQYF. CDR3 in DNA: TGTGCCAGCAGCCAAGAGGGACTAGCGGGTTACGAGCAGTACTTC.

On this clone itself: The identical CDR3 is also encoded by other nucleotide sequences in the sample. The rearrangement joins TRBV7-9 to TRBJ2-7, with TRBD2 matching over 7 bases. The V gene's germline CDR1 is SEHNR and CDR2 FQNEAQ (reference sequence). The V gene end was trimmed by 4 bases and the J gene end by 2 bases; junction bases not matched to a gene: 2. The CDR3 covers 13 residues. As DNA, the CDR3 is TGTGCCAGCAGCTCCGGGACTACCTACGAGCAGTACTTC. This encodes CASSSGTTYEQYF. The full variable domain, its missing parts supplied by reference TRBV7-9 and TRBJ2-7, is DTGVSQNPRHKITKRGQNVTFRCDPISEHNRLYWYRQTLGQGPEFLTYFQNEAQLEKSRLLSDRFSAERPKGSFSTLEIQRTEQGDSAMYLCASSSGTTYEQYFGPGTRLTVT.

Note on this clone: The junction departs from the called germline gene at one end, perhaps through a read error. This chain links TRBV14 with TRBJ1-2; D unclear. Germline CDR1 is SGHDN and CDR2 is FVKESK. This CDR3 has 13 residues. CDR3 bases: TGTGCCAGCAGCCACAAGGAGGTTACCTTCCCAGACTTC. Translated, it gives CASSHKEVTFPDF.

The genes are TRBV25-1 and TRBJ1-1; TRBD1 is a possible D gene (5 bases). Germline V lookup: CDR1 MGHDK, CDR2 SYGVNS. CDR3 size: 17 residues. V lost 8 bases and J lost 1, with 23 bases in between. The CDR3 loop is CASPHSDRDGRNTEAFF. CDR3 nucleotides: TGTGCCAGCCCCCACTCCGACAGAGACGGACGGAACACTGAAGCTTTCTTT.

The rearrangement uses TRBV7-9 and TRBJ1-2; 9 bases are a match to TRBD1. J was trimmed by 0 bases and V by 5 bases; bases with no gene match: 7. The CDR3 runs to 16 residues. CDR1 is SEHNR and CDR2 is FQNEAQ in the germline V gene (reference sequence). The DNA for the CDR3 is TGTGCCAGCAGCCTCGGACAGGGGTTTACTAACTATGGCTACACCTTC. Its translation: CASSLGQGFTNYGYTF.

The chain couples TRBV27 to TRBJ2-7; 13 positions agree with TRBD2. The CDR3 extends over 16 amino acids. CDR1 and CDR2 (germline): MNHEY, SMNVEV (reference sequence). V shed 3 bases, J shed 9 bases, and the junction held 11 bases outside the gene matches. The CDR3 region is CASSLGGGLAGRRQYF. As DNA, the CDR3 is TGTGCCAGCAGTTTGGGGGGGGGACTAGCGGGGAGGAGGCAGTACTTC.

This clone was found many times. J is TRBJ1-1 and V is TRBV3-1 (or the pseudogene TRBV3-2); D perhaps matches TRBD1 (6 bases). Trimming removed 4 bases at V and 0 bases at J, with 12 bases between. The CDR3 extends over 15 amino acids. CDR1 and CDR2 from the germline V gene are LGHDT and YNNKEL (reference sequence). The CDR3, as DNA: TGTGCCAGCAGCCCTGAGACAGGAATGAACACTGAAGCTTTCTTT. The encoded protein is CASSPETGMNTEAFF.

The rearrangement links TRBV28 to TRBJ1-1; D possibly corresponds to TRBD1 (5 bases). V was shortened by 6 bases and J by 0 bases, with 17 bases between the two germline ends. CDR3 length: 16 amino acids. Germline CDR1 and CDR2: MDHEN and SYDVKM. CDR3 in DNA: TGTGCCAGCAGCCCTTCAAAGGGGCCCTTGAACACTGAAGCTTTCTTT. Encoded protein: CASSPSKGPLNTEAFF.

This clone was detected only once. The chain links TRBV19 to TRBJ1-5; possible D gene TRBD1, 5 bases. CDR3 length equals 15 residues. The germline V gene encodes CDR1 LNHDA and CDR2 SQIVND (reference sequence). V was cut by 9 bases and J by 7 bases, with 22 bases left in between. The CDR3 protein is CASTPGQGGYQPQHF. Written as DNA, the CDR3 is TGTGCCAGCACCCCGGGGCAGGGAGGGTACCAGCCCCAGCATTTT.

V usage is TRBV11-1 and J usage is TRBJ1-4, with a weak D call TRBD1 (6 bases). The CDR3 length is 16 residues. CDR1 is SGHAT, CDR2 FQDESV, per germline (reference sequence). The V gene lost 2 bases and the J gene lost 2 bases, with 12 bases spanning the gap. In nucleotides, the CDR3 is TGTGCCAGCAGCTTAAGGATGGGGGCTACTAATGAAAAACTGTTTTTT. Amino acid sequence: CASSLRMGATNEKLFF.

This clone came up once. This same CDR3 is encoded by further DNA sequences in the sample. The chain couples TRBV24-1 to TRBJ1-1, with D unresolved. There are 12 residues in the CDR3. Germline CDR1 and CDR2: KGHDR and SFDVKD. V lost 3 bases and J 3 bases, leaving 4 bases between the germline ends. As DNA, the CDR3 is TGTGCCACCAGTGATCCGTACACTGAAGCTTTCTTT. It translates to CATSDPYTEAFF.

Only a few counts were recorded for this clone. The rearrangement links TRBV11-2 to TRBJ1-1, with D unclear. The CDR3 is 11 amino acids. V lost 5 bases, J lost 8 bases, and 9 bases lay in between. CDR1 is SGHAT, CDR2 FQNNGV, per germline. CDR3 in amino acids: CASSTREEAFF. CDR3 DNA sequence: TGTGCCAGCAGCACCCGCGAGGAAGCTTTCTTT.

This chain uses TRBV7-9 with TRBJ2-7, with 7 bases that match TRBD2. The CDR3 consists of 16 residues. V lost 5 bases, J lost 4 bases, and 14 bases stayed unmatched. Per germline, CDR1 SEHNR and CDR2 FQNEAQ (reference sequence). The chain's CDR3 is CASSASAVLGGYEQYF. The CDR3, as DNA: TGTGCCAGCAGCGCCTCAGCAGTGTTGGGGGGGTACGAGCAGTACTTC.

The rearrangement uses TRBV19 and TRBJ1-1; TRBD1 matches 8 bases. The CDR3 loop spans 13 amino acids. V lost 6 bases, J lost 4 bases, and 4 bases stayed unmatched. From germline, CDR1 is LNHDA and CDR2 SQIVND (reference sequence). CDR3: CASRPTGVTEAFF. The CDR3 bases are TGTGCCAGTAGACCGACAGGGGTCACTGAAGCTTTCTTT.

This clone was counted only a few times. The chain employs TRBV7-9 and TRBJ1-2; TRBD1 matches 8 bases. The germline CDR1 and CDR2 sequences are SEHNR and FQNEAQ (reference sequence). CDR3 length: 13 amino acids. Trimming removed 5 bases from V and 7 bases from J; junction bases left unmatched: 6. The CDR3 DNA follows: TGTGCCAGCAGCGGACAGGGCGTCGTTGGCTACACCTTC. Translation: CASSGQGVVGYTF.

The gene calls are TRBV4-1 and TRBJ2-5; D ambiguous. Germline V gene sequence: CDR1 MGHRA, CDR2 YSYEKL. V was shortened by 2 bases and J by 5 bases, with 12 bases between the two germline ends. The CDR3 loop spans 14 amino acids. The CDR3 loop reads CASSQIHLPETQYF. The CDR3 DNA reads as TGCGCCAGCAGCCAAATACACCTCCCGGAGACCCAGTACTTC.

V gene TRBV19 combines with J gene TRBJ2-2; 10 bases are shared with TRBD2. Germline loops: CDR1 LNHDA, CDR2 SQIVND (reference sequence). The CDR3 totals 16 residues. The junction had 7 bases not matched to a gene; V was cut back by 3 bases and J by 6 bases. CDR3 DNA: TGTGCCAGTAGTATCGGTACTAGCGGGATAGCCGGGGAGCTGTTTTTT. Its protein is CASSIGTSGIAGELFF.

The chain has TRBV7-2 and TRBJ2-3, with 10 bases that match TRBD2. CDR1 and CDR2 from the germline V gene are SGHTA and FQGNSA. J was trimmed by 0 bases and V by 5 bases; bases with no gene match: 14. This CDR3 is built from 19 residues. The CDR3: CASSPILAGVGLSTDTQYF. DNA for the CDR3: TGTGCCAGCAGCCCGATCCTAGCGGGGGTAGGGCTTAGCACAGATACGCAGTATTTT.

This rearrangement joins TRBV3-1 (or the pseudogene TRBV3-2) to TRBJ1-4, with TRBD1 matching over 7 bases. Trimming removed 4 bases from V and 7 bases from J; junction bases left unmatched: 9. The germline V gene encodes CDR1 LGHDT and CDR2 YNNKEL (reference sequence). This CDR3 contains 15 residues. The CDR3 is CASSPRQGPGEKLFF. DNA of the CDR3: TGTGCCAGCAGCCCCCGACAGGGCCCAGGTGAAAAACTGTTTTTT.